Below, 21 T cell receptor beta chains from the same sample are listed, as sequenced in a study of T-cell reconstitution after alpha-beta-depleted transplantation in children. Unique molecular identifiers were incorporated during preparation of the TCRbeta library. MiXCR, run by TCRdb on the PCR reads, gives a single entry per CDR3 protein. This table holds 700,000 or so distinct CDR3 sequences, around 13% found once. Specimen: PBMCs, collected before TCRalphabeta/CD19-depleted stem cell transplant. The origin of the receptors is a girl aged 2 to 10 with congenital amegakaryocytic thrombocytopenia, due to receive a stem cell transplant.

There are a few counts of this clonotype. The rearrangement uses TRBV20-1 and TRBJ2-2, with D possibly matching TRBD1 (7 bases). The CDR3 is made up of 15 amino acids. The V gene lost 1 base and the J gene lost 6 bases, with 15 bases spanning the gap. Germline CDR1 and CDR2: DFQATT and SNEGSKA (reference sequence). The CDR3: CSARVRGRSAGELFF. The DNA for the CDR3 is TGCAGTGCTAGAGTCAGGGGGAGGTCGGCCGGGGAGCTGTTTTTT.

About this clonotype itself: A much larger clone lies one base from this, so it may be a read error. V gene TRBV3-1 combines with J gene TRBJ1-2, with 9 bases that match TRBD1. The CDR3 runs to 16 residues. Per germline, CDR1 LGHDT and CDR2 YNNKEL (reference sequence). CDR3 residues: CACSPGDRALVYGYTF. The CDR3, as DNA: TGTGCCTGCAGTCCAGGGGACAGGGCGCTCGTCTATGGCTACACCTTC.

The CDR3 here is CASSQATSGTYEQYF. As DNA, the CDR3 is TGTGCCAGCAGCCAAGCAACTAGCGGGACCTACGAGCAGTACTTC. The chain carries TRBV4-2 and TRBJ2-7; 10 bases fit TRBD2. The CDR3 runs 15 residues. The germline V gene encodes CDR1 LGHNA and CDR2 YNFKEQ. Losses at the gene ends were 1 base for V and 2 bases for J; bases not matched to a gene: 2.

The rearrangement joins TRBV5-1 to TRBJ2-7, with TRBD2 matching 7 bases. Germline CDR1 is SGHRS and CDR2 is YFSETQ. This CDR3 is built from 15 residues. V shed 2 bases and J 3 bases; nucleotides not matched to a gene: 8. CDR3 sequence (DNA): TGCGCCAGCAGCTTCGCGCTAGCGGATAGCTACGAGCAGTACTTC. This codes for CASSFALADSYEQYF.

In DNA form, the CDR3 reads TGCAGTGCTAGGGAGGCCCCGCAAGAGACCCAGTACTTC. Translation: CSAREAPQETQYF. This chain links TRBV20-1 with TRBJ2-5; possible D gene TRBD2, 5 bases. This CDR3 region has 13 residues. The V end was cut by 3 bases, the J end by 2 bases, with 10 bases between. Germline V gives CDR1 DFQATT, CDR2 SNEGSKA (reference sequence).

The chain links TRBV12-3 or TRBV12-4 to TRBJ2-1; 12 positions match TRBD2. The ends lost 10 bases at V and 4 bases at J; junction bases unmatched: 5. The CDR3 is 14 residues long. The CDR3 protein is CATLAGGGYNEQFF. The CDR3 region has the DNA TGTGCCACCCTAGCGGGAGGGGGGTACAATGAGCAGTTCTTC.

The chain joins TRBV20-1 to TRBJ1-2; 7 bases map to TRBD1. The CDR3 has 14 residues. CDR1 DFQATT and CDR2 SNEGSKA come from the germline V gene (reference sequence). Trimming took 3 bases from V and 4 from J; bases not matched to a gene: 8. The CDR3 coding sequence is TGCAGTGCTAGTAACAGGGGATTGGCCTATGGCTACACCTTC. Translation gives CSASNRGLAYGYTF.

There are many counts of this clonotype. This rearrangement joins TRBV12-3 or TRBV12-4 to TRBJ1-2, with no clear D. This CDR3 spans 13 amino acids. Trimming took 7 bases from V and 4 from J, leaving 13 bases between them. DNA of the CDR3: TGTGCCAGCACTCCTAATAAAATCTATGGCTACACCTTC. This codes for CASTPNKIYGYTF.

The chain links TRBV29-1 to TRBJ2-5; maybe TRBD2 (6 bases). The J call may not be correct, given that the DNA end is closer to TRBJ2-1. Germline loops: CDR1 SQVTM, CDR2 ANQGSEA. This CDR3 region has 15 residues. The CDR3 is CSVSPGLAPQETQFF. The CDR3 nucleotides read TGCAGCGTTAGCCCCGGGCTAGCGCCACAAGAGACCCAGTTCTTC.

This sequence joins TRBV5-1 and TRBJ1-2; possibly TRBD1 for D (6 bases). V gave up 0 bases and J gave up 3 bases, with 15 bases separating them. Germline V lookup: CDR1 SGHRS, CDR2 YFSETQ. The CDR3 is made up of 16 amino acids. CDR3 DNA: TGCGCCAGCAGCTTGGAAAGCAGGGGCAGCGACTATGGCTACACCTTC. Amino acid sequence: CASSLESRGSDYGYTF.

This clonotype was counted many times. The chain recombines TRBV20-1 with TRBJ2-1; 7 bases map to TRBD2. The CDR3 runs to 13 residues. V trimming: 5 bases; J trimming: 6 bases; junction bases outside the gene matches: 7. Germline values: CDR1 DFQATT, CDR2 SNEGSKA (reference sequence). CDR3 sequence: CSARSWTSNEQFF. The CDR3 DNA reads as TGCAGTGCTCGGAGCTGGACTAGCAATGAGCAGTTCTTC.

The J gene is TRBJ2-2, the V gene TRBV6-2 or TRBV6-3, with D possibly matching TRBD2 (6 bases). CDR1 and CDR2 from the germline V gene are MNHEY and SVGEGT. CDR3 length: 13 amino acids. V was trimmed by 5 bases and J by 6 bases, leaving 10 bases between them. CDR3 loop: CASSQTSSGELFF. The CDR3, as DNA: TGTGCCAGCAGTCAGACTAGTTCCGGGGAGCTGTTTTTT.

This chain uses TRBV10-3 with TRBJ2-7, with 7 bases that match TRBD2. V was clipped by 4 bases and J by 6 bases; unmatched bases: 9. CDR1 ENHRY and CDR2 SYGVKD come from the germline V gene. The CDR3 runs 14 residues. CDR3 amino acids: CAISVEGGLTEQYF. The CDR3 bases are TGTGCCATCAGTGTTGAGGGAGGGCTAACCGAGCAGTACTTC.

Only a few counts were recorded for this clonotype. The chain joins TRBV5-1 to TRBJ2-2; D not resolved. This CDR3 contains 9 residues. The ends were cut back, 9 bases at V and 3 bases at J, with 0 bases in the middle. Germline lookup yields CDR1 SGHRS and CDR2 YFSETQ. CDR3 bases: TGCGCCAACACCGGGGAGCTGTTTTTT. This encodes CANTGELFF.

A few counts support this clonotype. This chain connects TRBV20-1 to TRBJ2-5; a weak D match, TRBD1 (6 bases). The CDR3 consists of 15 residues. Trimming took off 1 base at V and 2 bases at J, with 14 bases between the two ends. The germline V gene encodes CDR1 DFQATT and CDR2 SNEGSKA (reference sequence). The CDR3 reads CSARGAFRGQETQYF. CDR3 DNA: TGCAGTGCTAGAGGGGCATTTAGGGGGCAAGAGACCCAGTACTTC.

The chain links TRBV20-1 to TRBJ2-7, with D possibly being TRBD2 (5 bases). CDR1 and CDR2 from the germline V gene are DFQATT and SNEGSKA (reference sequence). The CDR3 spans 15 residues. V gave up 0 bases and J gave up 0 bases, with 12 bases separating them. Here the CDR3 reads CSARDWAGSSYEQYF. The CDR3 bases are TGCAGTGCTAGAGATTGGGCGGGCAGCTCCTACGAGCAGTACTTC.

The V gene is TRBV12-3 or TRBV12-4, the J gene TRBJ2-1; D is uncertain. V lost 3 bases to trimming and J lost 9 bases, with 6 bases between them. This CDR3 is 11 amino acids long. CDR3 loop: CASSFGFEQFF. The CDR3 DNA reads as TGTGCCAGCAGTTTTGGGTTTGAGCAGTTCTTC.

The rearrangement joins TRBV5-1 to TRBJ2-3; tentatively, D is TRBD2 (5 bases). The CDR3 runs to 16 residues. Trimming took 5 bases from V and 3 from J, leaving 19 bases between them. Germline V gene data show CDR1 as SGHRS and CDR2 as YFSETQ. This CDR3 reads CASRPVVGPGTDTQYF. CDR3 in DNA: TGCGCCAGCAGGCCCGTGGTAGGCCCGGGGACAGATACGCAGTATTTT.

This clonotype was seen at least ten times. The gene calls are TRBV4-2 and TRBJ2-5; 13 bases fit TRBD2. The CDR3 has 15 amino acids. The germline V gene encodes CDR1 LGHNA and CDR2 YNFKEQ. Trimming removed 6 bases from V and 5 bases from J; junction bases left unmatched: 6. In DNA, the CDR3 is TGTGCCAGCAGTCCGGGACTAGCGGGACCGGAGACCCAGTACTTC. This codes for CASSPGLAGPETQYF.

This clonotype was found many times. The chain carries TRBV5-6 and TRBJ2-7, with TRBD2 identical over 10 bases. The CDR3 has 14 residues. V lost 1 base and J lost 3; bases outside the gene matches: 1. The V gene's germline CDR1 is SGHDT and CDR2 YYEEEE. CDR3 region: CASSLSSGGYEQYF. The CDR3 coding sequence is TGTGCCAGCAGCTTGTCTAGCGGGGGCTACGAGCAGTACTTC.

This clonotype came up many times. V usage is TRBV29-1 and J usage is TRBJ2-1; 9 bases are a match to TRBD2. Germline loops: CDR1 SQVTM, CDR2 ANQGSEA. The CDR3 is 14 residues long. With V trimmed by 4 bases and J by 9 bases, 10 bases remained unmatched. CDR3 sequence reads: CSVVVSGRGVEQFF. The CDR3 DNA follows: TGCAGCGTTGTGGTTAGCGGGAGAGGAGTTGAGCAGTTCTTC.